These 16 T cell receptor beta chains came from one sample sequenced in a study of beta chain features in type 1 diabetes. Regarding the study as a whole: All four CD4+ subsets from Type 1 diabetes patients carried moderately but significantly shorter TCRB CDR3s.

Investigators reverse transcribed all isolated RNA, so they sequenced expressed TCRB transcripts. Sequencing used immunoSEQ multiplex PCR; TCRdb keeps in-frame clones, though not all of them. The repertoire holds a few hundred thousand clones, with approximately 12% as singletons. These receptors' antigens are unknown. Sample: naive CD4+ T cells from blood. The receptor source for this set is a young woman with type 1 diabetes.

This clone has a handful of counts. The rearrangement links TRBV21-1 to TRBJ1-4; the tabulated D call, TRBD1, remains unverified against the DNA. TRBV21-1 is a pseudogene locus. The CDR3 has 17 amino acids. This CDR3 is CASSNPWDRQAGEKLFF. The CDR3 DNA reads TGTGCCAGCAGCAACCCTTGGGACAGGCAGGCCGGGGAAAAACTGTTTTTT.

This clone was detected only a few times. The chain combines TRBV15 with TRBJ2-5; a possible D gene is TRBD1 (5 bases). Trimming left V 1 base short and J 2 bases short, with 11 bases between. The CDR3 is made up of 15 amino acids. The germline V gene encodes CDR1 LNHNV and CDR2 YYDKDF (reference sequence). In DNA, the CDR3 is TGTGCCACCAGCAGAGTGGTGCAGGGACAAGAGACCCAGTACTTC. This codes for CATSRVVQGQETQYF.

The chain employs TRBV30 and TRBJ2-3; D remains ambiguous. CDR1 and CDR2 from the germline V gene are GTSNPN and SVGIG (reference sequence). This CDR3 region has 14 residues. V gave up 0 bases and J gave up 0 bases, with 7 bases separating them. The CDR3 nucleotides read TGTGCCTGGAGTGTTTCCCTCAGCACAGATACGCAGTATTTT. Protein sequence: CAWSVSLSTDTQYF.

Only a few counts were recorded for this clone. CDR3 amino acids: CASSLDKDNEQFF. CDR3 sequence (DNA): TGTGCCAGCAGCTTGGACAAGGACAATGAGCAGTTCTTC. The rearrangement uses TRBV11-2 and TRBJ2-1; D is perhaps TRBD1 (5 bases). Germline CDR1 reads SGHAT; CDR2 reads FQNNGV. Trimming left V 3 bases short and J 5 bases short, with 8 bases between. This CDR3 region has 13 residues.

This clone was seen more than once but under ten times. V usage is TRBV27 and J usage is TRBJ2-7; 7 bases map to TRBD2. The CDR3 runs to 14 residues. Trimming took 5 bases from V and 1 from J; bases not matched to a gene: 5. The V gene's germline CDR1 is MNHEY and CDR2 SMNVEV (reference sequence). The CDR3 nucleotides are TGTGCCAGCAGTCGGGGACTAAAATCCTACGAGCAGTACTTC. Amino acids: CASSRGLKSYEQYF.

The rearrangement joins TRBV4-3 to TRBJ2-1; TRBD1 aligns across 7 bases. V was pared by 1 base and J by 3 bases, with 6 bases of the junction left unmatched. The CDR3 has 16 amino acids. From germline, CDR1 is LGHNA and CDR2 YSLEER. The CDR3 reads CASSQAARQGYNEQFF. DNA of the CDR3: TGCGCCAGCAGCCAAGCGGCGCGACAGGGCTACAATGAGCAGTTCTTC.

The CDR3 DNA sequence: TGTGCCTGGGAGACAGGGGTTAGCTACGAGCAGTACTTC. It encodes CAWETGVSYEQYF. V usage is TRBV30 and J usage is TRBJ2-7; 8 nucleotides agree with TRBD1. The ends lost 5 bases at V and 3 bases at J; junction bases unmatched: 6. The CDR3 has 13 residues. Germline loops: CDR1 GTSNPN, CDR2 SVGIG (reference sequence).

In this sample, this clone turned up a few times. This chain joins TRBV6-6 and TRBJ2-2, with 11 bases fitting TRBD2. The V and J ends lost 0 bases and 8 bases, in that order; junction bases with no gene match: 2. Germline CDR1 is MNHNY and CDR2 is SVGAGI (reference sequence). The CDR3 extends over 15 amino acids. As DNA, the CDR3 is TGTGCCAGCAGTTACTCAGCTAGCGGGAGGGGGGAGCTGTTTTTT. Amino acid sequence: CASSYSASGRGELFF.

This chain joins TRBV6-6 and TRBJ2-7, with 9 bases aligning to TRBD1. CDR3 size: 13 residues. Germline CDR1 MNHNY, CDR2 SVGAGI (reference sequence). With 5 bases clipped from V and 1 base from J, the junction kept 0 bases outside the gene matches. The CDR3 DNA reads TGTGCCAGCAGTGACAGGGGGTCCTACGAGCAGTACTTC. It codes for CASSDRGSYEQYF.

The CDR3 here is CASSPGTGGTYGYTF. The CDR3 DNA reads TGTGCCAGCAGCCCCGGGACAGGGGGGACCTATGGCTACACCTTC. The V and J genes are TRBV2 and TRBJ1-2; 11 nucleotides line up with TRBD1. The CDR3 has 15 amino acids. The J segment lost 4 bases and the V segment lost 6 bases, leaving 7 bases of the junction unmatched. Germline V gene sequence: CDR1 SNHLY, CDR2 FYNNEI.

V usage is TRBV6-6 and J usage is TRBJ1-1; D is possibly TRBD1 (6 bases). This CDR3 contains 14 residues. Germline CDR1 MNHNY, CDR2 SVGAGI (reference sequence). Trimming removed 5 bases from V and 3 bases from J, with 13 bases in between. CDR3 nucleotide sequence: TGTGCCAGCAGTCCCCGACAGGCGGACACTGAAGCTTTCTTT. It yields the protein CASSPRQADTEAFF.

The chain joins TRBV5-6 to TRBJ2-7, with D possibly matching TRBD2 (6 bases). The V gene's germline CDR1 is SGHDT and CDR2 YYEEEE. V gave up 4 bases and J gave up 4 bases, with 12 bases separating them. There are 13 residues in the CDR3. The CDR3 here is CASSTGGLYEQYF. The CDR3 bases are TGTGCCAGCAGCACAGGAGGGCTATACGAGCAGTACTTC.

This clone occurred a few times. This sequence joins TRBV28 and TRBJ2-7; no clear D gene. The length of the CDR3 is 14 residues. Per the germline V gene, CDR1 is MDHEN and CDR2 is SYDVKM. The V gene lost 10 bases and the J gene lost 4 bases, with 20 bases spanning the gap. CDR3 sequence (DNA): TGTGCCACCCTTAGGTCGGGTGGTTATTACGAGCAGTACTTC. It yields the protein CATLRSGGYYEQYF.

The CDR3 DNA follows: TGTGCCAGTTTTCGAGCGGGGGGATACAATGAGCAGTTCTTC. The encoded protein is CASFRAGGYNEQFF. This rearrangement joins TRBV6-5 to TRBJ2-1; 9 positions agree with TRBD2. The CDR3 is 14 residues long. Trimming cost V 9 bases and J 4 bases; bases outside gene matches: 7. Germline V gene data show CDR1 as MNHEY and CDR2 as SVGAGI.

The rearrangement uses TRBV29-1 and TRBJ1-3; possible D gene TRBD1, 5 bases. Germline V gene lookup returns CDR1 SQVTM and CDR2 ANQGSEA. There are 14 residues in the CDR3. Trimming cost V 2 bases and J 2 bases, with 10 bases left between them. The CDR3 here is CSVEQGFTGNTIYF. Here the CDR3 DNA reads TGCAGCGTTGAACAGGGTTTCACTGGAAACACCATATATTTT.

This clone has a handful of counts. This chain uses TRBV27 with TRBJ2-7; the D gene is possibly TRBD2 (5 bases). The CDR3 has 15 amino acids. V shed 6 bases and J shed 0 bases, with 15 bases lying between them. CDR1 and CDR2 from the germline V gene are MNHEY and SMNVEV (reference sequence). CDR3: CASRLGFGSSYEQYF. In DNA form, the CDR3 reads TGTGCCAGCAGATTAGGATTTGGGAGCTCCTACGAGCAGTACTTC.